Presented here are 19 T cell receptor beta chains from one specimen sequenced in a study of T cell responses to AZD1222 COVID-19 vaccine. Measured with immunoSEQ multiplex PCR; TCRdb has only the in-frame clones, and not every one. The profile shows tens of thousands of clones, about 86% of them singletons. This sample comprised peripheral blood, obtained on day 0 of MenACWY control vaccination. The receptor source for this set is an adult in good health.

The chain combines TRBV7-2 with TRBJ2-5; 8 positions match TRBD2. The V and J ends lost 5 bases and 5 bases, in that order; junction bases with no gene match: 13. Germline V gene lookup returns CDR1 SGHTA and CDR2 FQGNSA. This CDR3 has 16 residues. This CDR3 is CASSPWTAGAGETQYF. The CDR3 DNA reads TGTGCCAGCAGCCCGTGGACAGCGGGGGCTGGGGAGACCCAGTACTTC.

This clone was counted a few times. This chain uses TRBV6-4 with TRBJ2-1; 7 nucleotides line up with TRBD2. Trimming at V came to 0 bases and at J to 9 bases, leaving 2 bases not matched to a gene. The CDR3 covers 13 residues. In germline, CDR1 is MRHNA, CDR2 SNTAGT. The CDR3 loop reads CASSDSPSGEQFF. CDR3 DNA sequence: TGTGCCAGCAGTGACTCCCCTAGCGGTGAGCAGTTCTTC.

This clone was counted only a few times. This chain joins TRBV11-3 and TRBJ1-3; the D gene is possibly TRBD1 (5 bases). Germline CDR1 SGHNT, CDR2 YENEEA. Deletions cut 5 bases from V and 0 bases from J, with 11 bases between. The CDR3 has 15 amino acids. Here the CDR3 reads CASSPGGDSGNTIYF. The CDR3 nucleotides read TGTGCCAGCAGCCCCGGGGGGGACTCTGGAAACACCATATATTTT.

This clone was picked up a small number of times. The chain employs TRBV4-3 and TRBJ1-1; D not resolved. Trimming pared 0 bases from V and 8 bases from J, leaving 10 bases between. The CDR3 has 13 residues. Germline V CDR1 and CDR2: LGHNA, YSLEER. As DNA, the CDR3 is TGCGCCAGCAGCCAAGAGTGGGGTGAGGAAGCTTTCTTT. It is translated as CASSQEWGEEAFF.

The rearrangement joins TRBV30 to TRBJ2-7; 7 bases align to TRBD1. The V gene end was trimmed by 5 bases and the J gene end by 2 bases; junction bases not matched to a gene: 3. CDR3 length: 12 residues. Germline V gene data show CDR1 as GTSNPN and CDR2 as SVGIG (reference sequence). In DNA form, the CDR3 reads TGTGCCTGGGTGACAGGGCCCTACGAGCAGTACTTC. This gives the protein CAWVTGPYEQYF.

For the CDR3, the DNA is TGTGCCAGCAGCTACGGACAGAATCAGCCCCAGCATTTT. This sequence encodes CASSYGQNQPQHF. J is TRBJ1-5 and V is TRBV12-3 or TRBV12-4; weak D call: TRBD1 (6 bases). The CDR3 sequence is 13 residues long. V gave up 6 bases and J gave up 4 bases, with 10 bases separating them.

This clone was seen a single time. This rearrangement joins TRBV2 to TRBJ1-4; D unresolved. Trimming left V 3 bases short and J 0 bases short, with 5 bases between. Germline loops: CDR1 SNHLY, CDR2 FYNNEI. The CDR3 is made up of 14 amino acids. CDR3 residues: CASSDGTTNEKLFF. The DNA of the CDR3 is TGTGCCAGCAGTGATGGGACAACTAATGAAAAACTGTTTTTT.

In regard to this clone: Other nucleotide sequences from this sample produce the same CDR3. V gene TRBV7-2 combines with J gene TRBJ1-1; D not resolved. Germline loops: CDR1 SGHTA, CDR2 FQGNSA. The CDR3 spans 14 residues. Trimming cost V 1 base and J 1 base, with 7 bases left between them. The CDR3 reads CASSLDLGNTEAFF. The CDR3 nucleotides read TGTGCCAGCAGCTTAGATTTGGGGAACACTGAAGCTTTCTTT.

This chain joins TRBV19 and TRBJ1-6; 8 positions match TRBD1. V gave up 4 bases and J gave up 7 bases; unmatched junction bases: 9. This CDR3 is 16 amino acids long. Germline lookup yields CDR1 LNHDA and CDR2 SQIVND (reference sequence). CDR3 protein: CASSTLGGTGNSPLHF. The CDR3 DNA reads TGTGCCAGTAGTACTTTGGGTGGGACAGGCAATTCACCCCTCCACTTT. Variable domain in full (rest from reference TRBV19 and TRBJ1-6): DGGITQSPKYLFRKEGQNVTLSCEQNLNHDAMYWYRQDPGQGLRLIYYSQIVNDFQKGDIAEGYSVSREKKESFPLTVTSAQKNPTAFYLCASSTLGGTGNSPLHFGNGTRLTVT.

The chain uses TRBV4-3 and TRBJ2-3; no firm D call. Germline V lookup: CDR1 LGHNA, CDR2 YSLEER. V was trimmed by 3 bases and J by 0 bases, leaving 4 bases between them. The CDR3 has 13 residues. The CDR3 DNA reads TGCGCCAGCAGCCACACCAGCACAGATACGCAGTATTTT. Encoded protein: CASSHTSTDTQYF.

This chain connects TRBV30 to TRBJ1-5; TRBD1 matches 10 bases. The V segment lost 1 base and the J segment 5 bases; nucleotides outside the gene matches: 2. CDR1 is GTSNPN, CDR2 SVGIG, per germline (reference sequence). The CDR3 contains 14 residues. CDR3 DNA sequence: TGTGCCTGGAGTGAGGACAGGGGGGATCAGCCCCAGCATTTT. It codes for CAWSEDRGDQPQHF.

J is TRBJ2-4 and V is TRBV7-2; 8 bases are shared with TRBD1. The CDR3 runs 16 residues. From germline, CDR1 is SGHTA and CDR2 FQGNSA. With 1 base clipped from V and 7 bases from J, the junction kept 9 bases outside the gene matches. The CDR3 DNA is TGTGCCAGCAGCTTAGTCGGTCAGGGGGCGCTGAACATTCAGTACTTC. As protein: CASSLVGQGALNIQYF.

The chain is built from TRBV4-3 and TRBJ1-6; D remains ambiguous. Germline V CDR1 and CDR2: LGHNA, YSLEER. This CDR3 region has 14 residues. V was shortened by 5 bases and J by 5 bases, with 10 bases between the two germline ends. The CDR3 region is CASSLRANNSPLHF. In DNA, the CDR3 is TGCGCCAGCAGCTTGCGGGCCAATAATTCACCCCTCCACTTT.

V is TRBV18 and J is TRBJ2-7; 8 nucleotides align to TRBD1. With V trimmed by 4 bases and J by 4 bases, 9 bases remained unmatched. In germline, CDR1 is KGHSH, CDR2 LQKENI. The CDR3 contains 15 residues. CDR3 coding DNA: TGTGCCAGCTCACAACTCTCCGGGACAGGTTACGAGCAGTACTTC. It codes for CASSQLSGTGYEQYF.

This rearrangement joins TRBV11-3 to TRBJ2-3; the D gene is possibly TRBD2 (6 bases). Trimming removed 4 bases from V and 1 base from J, with 9 bases in between. The germline V gene has CDR1 SGHNT and CDR2 YENEEA. CDR3 length: 14 amino acids. CDR3 loop: CASSWAGRTDTQYF. The CDR3 DNA reads TGTGCCAGCAGCTGGGCGGGGCGCACAGATACGCAGTATTTT.

The chain employs TRBV25-1 and TRBJ1-1; 8 bases align to TRBD1. Germline V gene data show CDR1 as MGHDK and CDR2 as SYGVNS. Losses at the gene ends were 6 bases for V and 4 bases for J; bases not matched to a gene: 10. The CDR3 runs 15 residues. This CDR3 is CASSPPGGVGTEAFF. As DNA, the CDR3 is TGTGCCAGCAGCCCTCCAGGGGGCGTCGGCACTGAAGCTTTCTTT.

The rearrangement uses TRBV19 and TRBJ2-7; a weak D match, TRBD1 (6 bases). V shed 0 bases and J shed 4 bases, with 10 bases lying between them. Germline assignment: CDR1 LNHDA and CDR2 SQIVND (reference sequence). The CDR3 covers 14 residues. The CDR3 DNA follows: TGTGCCAGTAGTATAGATCAGGGGAATTACGAGCAGTACTTC. It codes for CASSIDQGNYEQYF.

This clone was recorded once. The chain uses TRBV6-2 or TRBV6-3 and TRBJ2-2, with 8 bases aligning to TRBD1. V shed 0 bases and J 5 bases; nucleotides not matched to a gene: 5. Germline lookup yields CDR1 MNHEY and CDR2 SVGEGT. The CDR3 contains 16 residues. The CDR3 protein is CASSYSQGAGTGELFF. The DNA for the CDR3 is TGTGCCAGCAGTTACTCTCAGGGGGCAGGGACCGGGGAGCTGTTTTTT.

This sequence joins TRBV9 and TRBJ2-1; TRBD1 aligns across 11 bases. V gave up 3 bases and J gave up 8 bases; unmatched junction bases: 10. From germline, CDR1 is SGDLS and CDR2 YYNGEE. The CDR3 has 16 amino acids. CDR3 sequence: CASSDRTGGPSDEQFF. The CDR3 nucleotides read TGTGCCAGCAGCGACAGGACAGGGGGCCCCTCCGATGAGCAGTTCTTC.